The sequence of this TCR beta chain was determined in a study of T cells in Graves' hyperthyroidism and ophthalmopathy. Amplification of TCR beta CDR3 regions used RNA as the template. The TCR CDR3 first-round RT-PCR relied on the HTBI primer set. TCRdb processed the multiplex PCR reads anew with MiXCR; each CDR3 protein has one entry. The sample lists roughly 710,000 distinct CDR3 sequences, roughly a third seen once, with around 29% in the top ten. Looked up from germline, CDR1 is SQVTM and CDR2 is ANQGSEA. Trimming took off 4 bases at V and 0 bases at J, with 13 bases between the two ends. The CDR3 runs to 16 residues. The table lists this clonotype with many counts.

The sequenced sample was blood. The chain joins TRBV29-1 to TRBJ2-6, with a tentative D call TRBD1 (6 bases). The source of this sequence is a woman aged 40-49 years with Graves' hyperthyroidism. DNA for the CDR3: TGCAGCGTTGCAGGGGACCCGTTCTCTGGGGCCAACGTCCTGACTTTC. Amino acids: CSVAGDPFSGANVLTF. The complete variable domain, with remaining parts taken from reference TRBV29-1 and TRBJ2-6, reads SAVISQKPSRDICQRGTSLTIQCQVDSQVTMMFWYRQQPGQSLTLIATANQGSEATYESGFVIDKFPISRPNLTFSTLTVSNMSPEDSSIYLCSVAGDPFSGANVLTFGAGSRLTVL.